Reported below is one TCR beta chain. This sample stems from a study of blood T cell repertoires in COVID-19. Assay: immunoSEQ multiplex PCR; the TCRdb copy retains only in-frame clones and omits some. The repertoire includes some 250,000 clones, 86% of them detected once, and around 2% sits in the top ten. Germline loops: CDR1 LGHNA, CDR2 YSLEER. The CDR3 has 17 amino acids. V dropped 3 bases and J dropped 0; count of bases not matched to a gene: 6. The material sequenced was peripheral blood. The chain is built from TRBV4-3 and TRBJ2-3; 10 positions match TRBD2. This sequence originates from a man aged 25-45 years who had recovered from COVID-19. The CDR3 region is CASSHEGAGGSTDTQYF. CDR3 nucleotides: TGCGCCAGCAGCCATGAAGGAGCGGGGGGGAGCACAGATACGCAGTATTTT.